A selection of T cell receptor beta chains follows, all from one sample in a study of coeliac disease. The protocol was immunoSEQ multiplex PCR, while the TCRdb copy is restricted to in-frame clones and leaves out a portion. The table lists 2,000 to 2,500 clones, around 66% of them singletons. Material: lamina propria lymphocytes from the gut. Receptors were obtained from a woman between 50 and 59 years old with celiac disease on a gluten-free diet. The CDR3 runs from the conserved cysteine through the conserved F or W. The order of the fields is clone size, V gene, J gene, CDR3 protein. Only part of the rows carry a size: once, few, many, or a class if the clone is expanded.

>-|TRBV7-2|TRBJ2-7
CASSPSASGQIYEQYF
>-|TRBV29-1|TRBJ1-2
CSVEDDRTGADGYTF
>-|TRBV2|TRBJ1-2
CASSEQGANYGYTF
>-|TRBV6-1|TRBJ1-1
CASRFPGGLTEAFF
>-|TRBV18|TRBJ1-6
CASSLAGWDSPLHF
>-|TRBV11-3|TRBJ2-3
CASSLIRGGVADTQYF
>-|TRBV5-1|TRBJ2-7
CASSWTGSRIDEQYF
>-|TRBV4-3|TRBJ1-2
CASSQDPSGGLENYGYTF
>once|TRBV15|TRBJ1-5
CATSRGGLADNQPQHF
>-|TRBV12-2|TRBJ2-5
CASRPGGRQETQYF
>once|TRBV9|TRBJ2-2
CASSEPTGSATGTGELFF
>once|TRBV6-1|TRBJ1-2
CASSHRGRVGGYTF
>-|TRBV27|TRBJ1-3
CASSLSFGRAAGNTIYF
>-|TRBV28|TRBJ2-1
CASLPAGRNYNEQFF
>-|TRBV18|TRBJ1-6
CASSPQQGRGLYNSPLHF
>-|TRBV7-2|TRBJ2-7
CASSFPTGKQYF
>once|TRBV19|TRBJ2-3
CASSIRDTQYF
>-|TRBV11-1|TRBJ1-6
CASSLQGGYNSPLHF
>-|TRBV9|TRBJ1-2
CASSAREGNYGYTF
>-|TRBV5-4|TRBJ2-1
CASSFSGGSYNEQFF
>few|TRBV18|TRBJ2-3
CASSPLQGRTDTQYF
>-|TRBV18|TRBJ2-3
CASARGGGTDTQYF
>-|TRBV20-1|TRBJ2-7
CSARGSYEQYF
>-|TRBV5-4|TRBJ1-6
CASSIRTGVDSPLHF
>-|TRBV18|TRBJ1-2
CASSAFQSRQGGGYGYTF
>-|TRBV21-1|TRBJ1-5
CASSLVPGQGLWPQHF
>-|TRBV5-1|TRBJ1-5
CASSPGTGGTGIQPQHF
>-|TRBV5-1|-
CASSWGTGNDEQYF
>-|TRBV6-6|TRBJ1-4
CASSYGVGRGEKLFF
>few|TRBV15|TRBJ2-2
CATSRDHQATTGELFF
>large|TRBV7-9|TRBJ1-4
CASSVQTAEKLFF
>-|TRBV6-6|TRBJ2-7
CASTRTSGSYEQYF
>few|TRBV30|TRBJ2-1
CAWSRWQGRGEQFF
>few|TRBV28|TRBJ2-3
CASSSTGTGRGTDTQYF
>-|TRBV2|TRBJ2-2
CASSFFLGGLGLGELFF
>-|TRBV6-1|TRBJ2-1
CASSEFRRGGRDEQFF
>few|TRBV5-6|TRBJ1-6
CASSSVWDRDRYNSPLHF
>-|TRBV5-1|TRBJ2-1
CASGLQTGGNEQFF
>-|TRBV2|TRBJ1-2
CASSGQGANYGYTF
>-|TRBV25-1|TRBJ1-1
CASRGAGREFRF
>once|TRBV7-6|TRBJ2-7
CASSLGGGASYEQYF
>-|TRBV4-1|TRBJ2-5
CASSQAAGNQETQYF
>-|TRBV6-4|TRBJ2-6
CASSQTDSRQSRANVLTF
>few|TRBV5-1|TRBJ2-1
CASSLVAAGGRNEQFF
>-|TRBV9|TRBJ2-5
CASSGGDSGGTQETQYF
>once|TRBV18|TRBJ2-5
CASSPPGQGGETQYF
>-|TRBV5-1|TRBJ2-7
CASSLQKGQSYGEQYF
>few|TRBV6-7|TRBJ2-3
CASTSTTDTQYF